The next 14 T cell receptor beta chains were all read from a single sample in a study of graft-versus-host responses after intestinal transplantation (dated by TCRdb to about 2021). These receptors have no identified antigens. The library was made by the immunoSEQ multiplex PCR assay. TCRdb mirrors the immuneACCESS table, restricted to in-frame sequences. Some clones are absent from its copies; in checked studies, under half trace to an unresolved V gene, and the reason for the others is unknown. Recorded for this sample are roughly 120,000 clones; just under 95% of them occurred a single time. Around 0.12% of the sample lies in the top ten. Sample time point, as interpreted from the label and publication: cells obtained before transplantation from donor or recipient. The source was unstimulated CD4+ T cells sorted from spleen or lymph node cells, collected before intestinal transplant. The receptors were gathered from a human donor who received an intestinal transplant.

The V call is TRBV27, the J call TRBJ1-2; no definite D call. V lost 5 bases and J 7 bases, leaving 20 bases between the germline ends. Germline lookup yields CDR1 MNHEY and CDR2 SMNVEV (reference sequence). There are 15 residues in the CDR3. CDR3 coding DNA: TGTGCCAGCAGTAAATATCCCCCAGAATTGCGTGGCTACACCTTC. It codes for CASSKYPPELRGYTF.

The J gene is TRBJ2-7, the V gene TRBV2; 8 nucleotides match TRBD1. Per germline, CDR1 SNHLY and CDR2 FYNNEI. The junction had 4 bases not matched to a gene; V was cut back by 4 bases and J by 2 bases. The CDR3 is 14 amino acids. The CDR3 nucleotides are TGTGCCAGCAGTGCCGAACAGGGGGCCTACGAGCAGTACTTC. Its protein is CASSAEQGAYEQYF.

The J gene is TRBJ1-5, the V gene TRBV6-1; TRBD1 is a possible D gene (6 bases). CDR1 and CDR2 from the germline V gene are MNHNS and SASEGT. V lost 7 bases and J lost 0, with 13 bases in between. The CDR3 totals 15 residues. The CDR3 DNA follows: TGTGCCAGCAAGGGGGGGGGATATAGCAATCAGCCCCAGCATTTT. Translation gives CASKGGGYSNQPQHF.

This clone appeared a single time. This sequence joins TRBV28 and TRBJ1-1, with D perhaps matching TRBD1 (6 bases). V gave up 3 bases and J gave up 4 bases, with 21 bases separating them. The germline V gene has CDR1 MDHEN and CDR2 SYDVKM. CDR3 length: 17 residues. This CDR3 reads CASSFDRVAGTRTEAFF. The CDR3 coding sequence is TGTGCCAGCAGTTTCGATCGAGTCGCGGGGACACGCACTGAAGCTTTCTTT.

Only one count was recorded for this clone. This chain joins TRBV28 and TRBJ1-5; TRBD1 matches 7 bases. Germline V gene lookup returns CDR1 MDHEN and CDR2 SYDVKM. Trimming cost V 4 bases and J 0 bases; bases outside gene matches: 24. This CDR3 is built from 22 residues. CDR3 amino acids: CASSSWGQEGALQGLSNQPQHF. In DNA form, the CDR3 reads TGTGCCAGCAGTTCATGGGGGCAGGAGGGGGCCTTACAAGGTCTTAGCAATCAGCCCCAGCATTTT.

The chain joins TRBV6-6 to TRBJ2-4; TRBD2 is a possible D gene (5 bases). The CDR3 covers 15 residues. Trimming cost V 5 bases and J 5 bases, with 16 bases left between them. Germline values: CDR1 MNHNY, CDR2 SVGAGI (reference sequence). In DNA form, the CDR3 reads TGTGCCAGCAGTGGTTCAAGGGAGTCCCAAAACATTCAGTACTTC. This encodes CASSGSRESQNIQYF.

This chain uses TRBV30 with TRBJ1-2, with unresolved D. Per the germline V gene, CDR1 is GTSNPN and CDR2 is SVGIG (reference sequence). The CDR3 runs 16 residues. Trimming pared 5 bases from V and 4 bases from J, leaving 23 bases between. CDR3 amino acids: CAWARRCYRKTYGYTF. In DNA, the CDR3 is TGTGCCTGGGCACGTCGGTGTTATAGAAAGACCTATGGCTACACCTTC.

J is TRBJ2-3 and V is TRBV4-1; D is possibly TRBD1 (6 bases). Germline lookup yields CDR1 MGHRA and CDR2 YSYEKL. V lost 1 base and J 0 bases, leaving 11 bases between the germline ends. The CDR3 has 16 residues. The CDR3: CASSQAPGQSTDTQYF. The CDR3 DNA reads as TGCGCCAGCAGCCAAGCTCCGGGACAAAGCACAGATACGCAGTATTTT.

The chain combines TRBV9 with TRBJ2-2; 8 bases are a match to TRBD1. The CDR3 runs to 14 residues. Germline V gene sequence: CDR1 SGDLS, CDR2 YYNGEE. V gave up 3 bases and J gave up 7 bases; unmatched junction bases: 5. The CDR3 region has the DNA TGTGCCAGCAGCGACCGGACAGGGCACGGGGAGCTGTTTTTT. Protein sequence: CASSDRTGHGELFF.

The chain has TRBV5-1 and TRBJ2-5; D is perhaps TRBD1 or TRBD2 (5 bases each). The germline CDR1 and CDR2 sequences are SGHRS and YFSETQ. V lost 4 bases and J lost 2, with 12 bases in between. The CDR3 is made up of 14 amino acids. The CDR3 protein is CASSRDPAQETQYF. The CDR3 DNA sequence: TGCGCCAGCAGCAGGGACCCGGCGCAAGAGACCCAGTACTTC.

This clone has a handful of counts. The CDR3 DNA sequence: TGTGCCAGCAGCAAAGTAGTTGGAATCCTCCGGGACCTAGCCGGGGAGCTGTTTTTT. The encoded protein is CASSKVVGILRDLAGELFF. This rearrangement joins TRBV21-1 to TRBJ2-2. TRBV21-1 is noted as a pseudogene. CDR3 length equals 19 residues.

J is TRBJ1-5 and V is TRBV28; TRBD1 is a possible D gene (6 bases). The CDR3 covers 17 residues. Germline V gene lookup returns CDR1 MDHEN and CDR2 SYDVKM. Trimming removed 6 bases at V and 2 bases at J, with 20 bases between. This CDR3 is CASRPQTGYVGNQPQHF. The CDR3 DNA reads as TGTGCCAGCAGACCCCAAACAGGGTATGTGGGCAATCAGCCCCAGCATTTT.

The chain is built from TRBV28 and TRBJ2-6, with a weak D call TRBD1 (5 bases). V was shortened by 5 bases and J by 0 bases, with 11 bases between the two germline ends. The CDR3 spans 16 residues. Germline assignment: CDR1 MDHEN and CDR2 SYDVKM. CDR3 sequence (DNA): TGTGCCAGCAGTGAGACAGCGCACTCTGGGGCCAACGTCCTGACTTTC. Encoded protein: CASSETAHSGANVLTF.

V is TRBV4-1 and J is TRBJ2-1; D could derive from TRBD1 or TRBD2 (7 bases each). CDR1 MGHRA and CDR2 YSYEKL come from the germline V gene. V lost 4 bases and J 9 bases, leaving 16 bases between the germline ends. The CDR3 consists of 14 residues. CDR3 amino acids: CASSRTDREGEQFF. DNA for the CDR3: TGCGCCAGCAGCCGAACCGACAGGGAGGGTGAGCAGTTCTTC.